Following are 21 T cell receptor beta chains from one sample sequenced in a study of T-cell memory formation after mild COVID-19. TCRdb reanalysed the 5' RACE reads using MiXCR and keeps one entry per CDR3 protein. The data show 350,000 to 500,000 distinct CDR3 sequences, about a quarter seen once. Sequenced input: PBMCs or a T cell subset sorted from them (not recorded which). All receptors come from an adult woman who had mild COVID-19 (a few samples of this study predate the infection). Cell type and time point are not known.

In this sample, this clonotype turned up a few times. The gene calls are TRBV6-1 and TRBJ1-2, with TRBD1 matching over 10 bases. This CDR3 has 15 amino acids. V shed 6 bases and J 3 bases; nucleotides not matched to a gene: 7. Germline CDR1 and CDR2: MNHNS and SASEGT. CDR3 in DNA: TGTGCCAGCAGGGAATCGGGGACAGGGGACTATGGCTACACCTTC. Translation: CASRESGTGDYGYTF.

This clonotype was seen a handful of times. The chain joins TRBV5-1 to TRBJ2-7, with TRBD2 matching 9 bases. The V gene end was trimmed by 0 bases and the J gene end by 5 bases; junction bases not matched to a gene: 6. This CDR3 comprises 15 residues. Germline assignment: CDR1 SGHRS and CDR2 YFSETQ. This CDR3 reads CASSLVASGVNEQYF. The CDR3 nucleotides read TGCGCCAGCAGCTTGGTGGCTAGCGGGGTCAACGAGCAGTACTTC. The full variable domain, rest sourced from reference TRBV5-1 and TRBJ2-7, is KAGVTQTPRYLIKTRGQQVTLSCSPISGHRSVSWYQQTPGQGLQFLFEYFSETQRNKGNFPGRFSGRQFSNSRSEMNVSTLELGDSALYLCASSLVASGVNEQYFGPGTRLTVT.

This clonotype was found many times. The chain is built from TRBV20-1 and TRBJ2-3; 9 bases match TRBD2. This CDR3 is 15 amino acids long. V shed 5 bases and J 7 bases; nucleotides not matched to a gene: 13. The germline gives CDR1 DFQATT, CDR2 SNEGSKA (reference sequence). The CDR3 nucleotides read TGCAGTGCTTATCCCCCGGGACTAGCAGTTAATACGCAGTATTTT. It translates to CSAYPPGLAVNTQYF.

This clonotype was observed a handful of times. V gene TRBV6-4 combines with J gene TRBJ2-1; 9 nucleotides align to TRBD2. CDR1 is MRHNA and CDR2 is SNTAGT in the germline V gene. V was pared by 0 bases and J by 6 bases, with 6 bases of the junction left unmatched. There are 16 residues in the CDR3. CDR3 region: CASSDSAGGSLNEQFF. Here the CDR3 DNA reads TGTGCCAGCAGTGACTCCGCGGGGGGGAGCCTCAATGAGCAGTTCTTC.

The V gene is TRBV12-3 or TRBV12-4, the J gene TRBJ2-1; 9 nucleotides agree with TRBD2. Germline trimming cut 0 bases from V and 5 bases from J; bases unmatched to any gene: 5. The CDR3 is 16 residues long. The DNA for the CDR3 is TGTGCCAGCAGTTTAGCGCAGACTAGCGGAAACAATGAGCAGTTCTTC. Its protein is CASSLAQTSGNNEQFF.

The CDR3 loop is CASKRSGRVHEQYF. The CDR3 bases are TGTGCCAGCAAACGCAGCGGGAGGGTCCACGAGCAGTACTTC. V usage is TRBV2 and J usage is TRBJ2-7, with TRBD2 identical over 10 bases. The CDR3 is 14 residues long. Trimming took 7 bases from V and 5 from J; bases not matched to a gene: 8. Germline V lookup: CDR1 SNHLY, CDR2 FYNNEI. The whole variable domain, remainder taken from reference TRBV2 and TRBJ2-7, is EPEVTQTPSHQVTQMGQEVILRCVPISNHLYFYWYRQILGQKVEFLVSFYNNEISEKSEIFDDQFSVERPDGSNFTLKIRSTKLEDSAMYFCASKRSGRVHEQYFGPGTRLTVT.

In its sample, this clonotype was seen a few times. The chain combines TRBV29-1 with TRBJ2-5; unclear D gene. The germline V gene has CDR1 SQVTM and CDR2 ANQGSEA. The ends were cut back, 1 base at V and 4 bases at J, with 7 bases in the middle. The CDR3 spans 12 residues. The CDR3 reads CSVEVSPETQYF. DNA for the CDR3: TGCAGCGTTGAAGTCTCTCCAGAGACCCAGTACTTC. Looking up the rest from reference TRBV29-1 and TRBJ2-5 gives the full variable domain: SAVISQKPSRDICQRGTSLTIQCQVDSQVTMMFWYRQQPGQSLTLIATANQGSEATYESGFVIDKFPISRPNLTFSTLTVSNMSPEDSSIYLCSVEVSPETQYFGPGTRLLVL.

Only a few counts were recorded for this clonotype. The chain couples TRBV2 to TRBJ2-3, with TRBD2 as a possible D gene (6 bases). The CDR3 has 14 amino acids. CDR1 and CDR2 from the germline V gene are SNHLY and FYNNEI. V dropped 6 bases and J dropped 1 base, with 11 bases sitting between them. The chain's CDR3 is CASRPGEGTDTQYF. The DNA of the CDR3 is TGTGCCAGCAGACCGGGGGAGGGCACAGATACGCAGTATTTT. The full variable domain, with the rest looked up from reference TRBV2 and TRBJ2-3, is EPEVTQTPSHQVTQMGQEVILRCVPISNHLYFYWYRQILGQKVEFLVSFYNNEISEKSEIFDDQFSVERPDGSNFTLKIRSTKLEDSAMYFCASRPGEGTDTQYFGPGTRLTVL.

This clonotype turned up a few times. J is TRBJ2-5 and V is TRBV7-2; 14 bases fit TRBD2. Trimming took 5 bases from V and 4 from J; bases not matched to a gene: 12. CDR1 is SGHTA, CDR2 FQGNSA, per germline. The CDR3 extends over 18 amino acids. CDR3 sequence (DNA): TGTGCCAGCAGCCGGTCGCTGACTAGCGGGAGGGCCCTAGAGACCCAGTACTTC. Translated: CASSRSLTSGRALETQYF.

The chain is built from TRBV23-1 and TRBJ2-4; no clear D gene. Being an ORF, TRBV23-1 has a function that is uncertain. The V and J ends lost 4 bases and 5 bases respectively, with 9 bases between them. CDR3 size: 13 residues. In DNA form, the CDR3 reads TGCGCCAGCAGTCCCCCCTCCGAAAACATTCAGTACTTC. As protein: CASSPPSENIQYF.

The rearrangement joins TRBV5-1 to TRBJ2-7, with a possible D match to TRBD1 (6 bases). The CDR3 runs to 15 residues. The V end was cut by 3 bases, the J end by 2 bases, with 15 bases between. The germline V gene has CDR1 SGHRS and CDR2 YFSETQ. The CDR3: CASSSPPTGTYEQYF. The CDR3 region has the DNA TGCGCCAGCAGCTCACCCCCGACAGGCACCTACGAGCAGTACTTC.

This clonotype was found a few times. The chain carries TRBV4-1 and TRBJ2-3; tentatively, D is TRBD2 (6 bases). V dropped 2 bases and J dropped 3 bases, with 12 bases sitting between them. This CDR3 region has 15 residues. From germline, CDR1 is MGHRA and CDR2 YSYEKL. CDR3 in DNA: TGCGCCAGCAGCCAACCCGGGAGTAGGACAGATACGCAGTATTTT. It yields the protein CASSQPGSRTDTQYF.

The rearrangement uses TRBV28 and TRBJ2-2, with TRBD1 as a possible D gene (5 bases). Per the germline V gene, CDR1 is MDHEN and CDR2 is SYDVKM. The CDR3 consists of 16 residues. Trimming removed 6 bases from V and 5 bases from J, with 19 bases in between. The CDR3 is CASSFPTDSTTGELFF. CDR3 coding DNA: TGTGCCAGCAGCTTTCCGACAGACTCTACTACCGGGGAGCTGTTTTTT.

The gene calls are TRBV5-1 and TRBJ2-1; TRBD1 agrees at 7 bases. J lost 2 bases, V lost 4 bases, and 9 bases had no gene match. Germline assignment: CDR1 SGHRS and CDR2 YFSETQ. CDR3 size: 16 residues. CDR3 nucleotide sequence: TGCGCCAGCAGCACTAACGACAGGGCACCCTACAATGAGCAGTTCTTC. This translates into CASSTNDRAPYNEQFF.

The chain combines TRBV20-1 with TRBJ1-5; no firm D call. The germline gives CDR1 DFQATT, CDR2 SNEGSKA (reference sequence). This CDR3 comprises 14 residues. V shed 4 bases and J shed 5 bases, with 15 bases lying between them. The CDR3 DNA sequence: TGCAGTGCTAAGTGGGCAGGAGGTGATCAGCCCCAGCATTTT. Translating gives CSAKWAGGDQPQHF.

The chain links TRBV11-3 to TRBJ1-1; perhaps TRBD1 as D (5 bases). The germline V and J ends were trimmed by 1 base and 2 bases, with 11 bases remaining between them. CDR1 is SGHNT and CDR2 is YENEEA in the germline V gene. CDR3 length: 15 residues. The CDR3 DNA follows: TGTGCCAGCAGCTTAGGGGGGGACGGAAACACTGAAGCTTTCTTT. Translating it yields CASSLGGDGNTEAFF.

The rearrangement joins TRBV7-3 to TRBJ2-7; D may be TRBD1 or TRBD2 (7 bases each). The CDR3 covers 14 residues. V dropped 5 bases and J dropped 4 bases, with 15 bases sitting between them. Germline-derived CDR1 and CDR2 are SGHTA and FQGTGA. The CDR3 spells CASSPQGGFYEQYF. CDR3 DNA sequence: TGTGCCAGCAGCCCCCAGGGGGGGTTTTACGAGCAGTACTTC.

The V gene is TRBV6-2 or TRBV6-3, the J gene TRBJ2-4; D not certain. The V end was cut by 6 bases, the J end by 7 bases, with 13 bases between. Germline CDR1 and CDR2: MNHEY and SVGEGT. The CDR3 sequence is 13 residues long. The CDR3 is CASSPLYGNIQYF. In DNA, the CDR3 is TGTGCCAGCAGCCCGTTGTACGGGAACATTCAGTACTTC.

The J gene is TRBJ2-3, the V gene TRBV24-1; D is uncertain. The CDR3 sequence is 11 residues long. Trimming stripped 3 bases from V and 6 bases from J, with 3 bases between. Germline V CDR1 and CDR2: KGHDR, SFDVKD. The CDR3 loop is CATSDADTQYF. CDR3 in DNA: TGTGCCACCAGTGATGCTGATACGCAGTATTTT.

A few counts support this clonotype. Here the CDR3 DNA reads TGTGCCAGCAGCCAACTCAGCGGGAGGGCCATCAGTGAGCAGTTCTTC. Encoded protein: CASSQLSGRAISEQFF. The J gene is TRBJ2-1, the V gene TRBV3-1; 10 bases agree with TRBD2. The CDR3 contains 16 residues. Germline assignment: CDR1 LGHDT and CDR2 YNNKEL (reference sequence). Unmatched junction bases numbered 10, after V lost 2 bases and J lost 9 bases.

This clonotype has a handful of counts. This rearrangement joins TRBV24-1 to TRBJ2-3; D may be TRBD2 (6 bases). Looked up from germline, CDR1 is KGHDR and CDR2 is SFDVKD. This CDR3 is built from 18 residues. Trimming removed 4 bases at V and 2 bases at J, with 21 bases between. The CDR3 DNA follows: TGTGCCACCAGTGACCCGATCGGAGGGGACGGAAACACAGATACGCAGTATTTT. It codes for CATSDPIGGDGNTDTQYF.